One T cell receptor (beta chain) is described in this entry. Its target is not known. The sample originates from a study of siplizumab effects on memory and regulatory T cells. Germline CDR1 and CDR2: SGDLS and YYNGEE. With 4 bases removed from V and 1 base from J, the gap between germline ends came to 14 bases. The CDR3 consists of 15 residues. Clones were sequenced by immunoSEQ multiplex PCR, and TCRdb holds only the in-frame ones, with some missing. The table has about 110,000 clones, under 95% seen once. Study results and caveats: Mean Treg-derived proportions of mappable alloreactive CD4+ clones were just under 70% for siplizumab and about 28% for controls.

Sequencing was carried out using Tregs sorted from blood. The receptor was derived from a human donor in good health. The J gene is TRBJ1-1, the V gene TRBV9; TRBD1 might be the D (6 bases). In nucleotides, the CDR3 is TGTGCCAGCAGCCCTAGGACAGACTCGAACACTGAAGCTTTCTTT. Amino acids: CASSPRTDSNTEAFF. Combining the CDR3 with reference TRBV9 and TRBJ1-1 gives the whole variable domain DSGVTQTPKHLITATGQRVTLRCSPRSGDLSVYWYQQSLDQGLQFLIQYYNGEERAKGNILERFSAQQFPDLHSELNLSSLELGDSALYFCASSPRTDSNTEAFFGQGTRLTVV.